Below are 18 T cell receptor beta chains sequenced from a single sample in a study of blood T cells in healthy people across ages. A sample-barcoded 5' primer and a J-beta primer mix were used in a second PCR of roughly 6 to 11 cycles. TCRdb recomputed calls from the 5' RACE reads with MiXCR, one row per CDR3 protein. The data show roughly 700,000 distinct CDR3 sequences, with 45% to 50% seen just once and around a third held by the top ten. The material sequenced was blood. The receptors were gathered from a woman aged 55-75 years in good health.

This clonotype has a handful of counts. V and J are TRBV5-6 and TRBJ2-1; perhaps D is TRBD1 or TRBD2 (6 bases each). CDR3 length: 18 amino acids. Deletions cut 1 base from V and 5 bases from J, with 22 bases between. CDR1 and CDR2 from the germline V gene are SGHDT and YYEEEE. CDR3 in amino acids: CASSLLGLRGGTHNEQFF. The CDR3 DNA is TGTGCCAGCAGCTTGCTGGGTCTTAGGGGCGGGACACACAATGAGCAGTTCTTC.

The chain has TRBV2 and TRBJ2-7; the D gene is possibly TRBD2 (7 bases). Between the trimmed V and J ends, which lost 4 bases and 6 bases, there was a span of 13 bases. CDR3 length: 13 amino acids. CDR1 is SNHLY and CDR2 is FYNNEI in the germline V gene. CDR3 region: CASSAGRDTEQYF. The CDR3 DNA sequence: TGTGCCAGCAGTGCGGGGAGGGACACCGAGCAGTACTTC. Drawing the rest from reference TRBV2 and TRBJ2-7, the complete variable domain is EPEVTQTPSHQVTQMGQEVILRCVPISNHLYFYWYRQILGQKVEFLVSFYNNEISEKSEIFDDQFSVERPDGSNFTLKIRSTKLEDSAMYFCASSAGRDTEQYFGPGTRLTVT.

This clonotype was detected many times. The chain links TRBV20-1 to TRBJ2-7, with a weak D call TRBD1 (5 bases). CDR1 is DFQATT and CDR2 is SNEGSKA in the germline V gene (reference sequence). There are 12 residues in the CDR3. V shed 5 bases and J shed 2 bases, with 10 bases lying between them. Written as DNA, the CDR3 is TGCAGTGCTTACGACAGAGCCTACGAGCAGTACTTC. Translation gives CSAYDRAYEQYF.

The chain joins TRBV4-2 to TRBJ2-3, with a tentative D call TRBD2 (6 bases). Trimming pared 3 bases from V and 0 bases from J, leaving 19 bases between. This CDR3 comprises 18 residues. Germline CDR1 and CDR2: LGHNA and YNFKEQ. The CDR3 nucleotides are TGTGCCAGCAGCCATGGTAGAAGCGGGCAGACTAGCACAGATACGCAGTATTTT. Translation gives CASSHGRSGQTSTDTQYF.

V is TRBV5-1 and J is TRBJ2-2; perhaps D is TRBD1 or TRBD2 (6 bases each). Germline V gene sequence: CDR1 SGHRS, CDR2 YFSETQ. CDR3 length equals 13 residues. Deletions cut 3 bases from V and 8 bases from J, with 11 bases between. The CDR3 DNA reads TGCGCCAGCAGCTACAGGGAGGATGGGGAGCTGTTTTTT. It specifies CASSYREDGELFF.

V gene TRBV9 combines with J gene TRBJ1-2; D remains ambiguous. The germline V and J ends were trimmed by 4 bases and 4 bases, with 8 bases remaining between them. Germline V gene sequence: CDR1 SGDLS, CDR2 YYNGEE. This CDR3 is 12 amino acids long. In DNA form, the CDR3 reads TGTGCCAGCAGCACCCTTGGCTATGGCTACACCTTC. This codes for CASSTLGYGYTF.

In DNA, the CDR3 is TGTGCCAGCAGCAGGAGCGGGAGTATCTACGAGCAGTACTTC. Its translation is CASSRSGSIYEQYF. The chain carries TRBV28 and TRBJ2-4; TRBD2 matches 8 bases. The J call may be mistaken, given a closer DNA end match to TRBJ2-7. The V gene's germline CDR1 is MDHEN and CDR2 SYDVKM. This CDR3 contains 14 residues.

This chain links TRBV2 with TRBJ2-7; tentatively, D is TRBD2 (6 bases). The CDR3 has 14 residues. The germline V gene encodes CDR1 SNHLY and CDR2 FYNNEI. V was trimmed by 4 bases and J by 0 bases, leaving 10 bases between them. The CDR3 nucleotides read TGTGCCAGCAGTGGCGGGACTTTCTCCTACGAGCAGTACTTC. This codes for CASSGGTFSYEQYF.

This chain connects TRBV7-8 to TRBJ2-1; D ambiguous. The germline V gene has CDR1 SGHVS and CDR2 FQNEAQ. There are 12 residues in the CDR3. V was trimmed by 3 bases and J by 8 bases, leaving 8 bases between them. The CDR3: CASSLGWDEQFF. The CDR3 nucleotides read TGTGCCAGCAGCTTGGGTTGGGATGAGCAGTTCTTC.

In the case of this clonotype: A much larger clonotype is one base distant, so this may be a read error. The chain employs TRBV13 and TRBJ2-1; 8 bases align to TRBD1. The CDR3 runs 13 residues. J was trimmed by 8 bases and V by 5 bases; bases with no gene match: 5. Germline V gene data show CDR1 as PRHDT and CDR2 as FYEKMQ (reference sequence). The CDR3 nucleotides read TGTGCCAGCAGCCTCCAGGACAGGGATGAGCAGTTCTTC. Translation: CASSLQDRDEQFF.

V gene TRBV7-2 combines with J gene TRBJ1-1; D gene uncertain. Trimming pared 5 bases from V and 6 bases from J, leaving 22 bases between. This CDR3 is 16 amino acids long. Germline CDR1 reads SGHTA; CDR2 reads FQGNSA. The CDR3 DNA reads TGTGCCAGCAGCCCCTTTCAAGATCCAGGTTCGTCTGAAGCTTTCTTT. This codes for CASSPFQDPGSSEAFF.

CDR3 sequence (DNA): TGTGCCAGCAGCTTCGTTAGCGGGAGGGCCGCGGATACGCAGTATTTT. Its translation is CASSFVSGRAADTQYF. The chain couples TRBV5-6 to TRBJ2-3, with 11 bases matching TRBD2. The CDR3 is 16 amino acids. From germline, CDR1 is SGHDT and CDR2 YYEEEE. J lost 6 bases, V lost 2 bases, and 8 bases had no gene match.

The sample holds one count of this clonotype. This rearrangement joins TRBV14 to TRBJ2-1; 8 nucleotides line up with TRBD1. Per the germline V gene, CDR1 is SGHDN and CDR2 is FVKESK. V was clipped by 5 bases and J by 0 bases; unmatched bases: 9. This CDR3 has 17 residues. The CDR3 protein is CASSERQGRPSYNEQFF. CDR3 DNA sequence: TGTGCCAGCAGCGAAAGACAGGGGCGCCCCTCCTACAATGAGCAGTTCTTC.

V and J are TRBV24-1 and TRBJ2-1; D remains ambiguous. V was pared by 9 bases and J by 10 bases, with 15 bases between. The CDR3 consists of 12 residues. Germline loops: CDR1 KGHDR, CDR2 SFDVKD. The CDR3 DNA reads TGTGCCACCCAAAATACTCGTAAAGAGCAGTTCTTC. This gives the protein CATQNTRKEQFF.

In the case of this clonotype: Compared with germline, one end of the junction differs, possibly owing to a read error. J is TRBJ2-1 and V is TRBV28; TRBD1 matches 9 bases. Germline assignment: CDR1 MDHEN and CDR2 SYDVKM. The CDR3 extends over 15 amino acids. The CDR3 nucleotides are TGTGCCAGCCGTACGGCGGGACAGGGCTACGATGAGCAGTTCTTC. Its protein is CASRTAGQGYDEQFF.

This chain links TRBV6-5 with TRBJ1-6; TRBD1 matches 7 bases. The CDR3 is made up of 16 amino acids. The V segment lost 6 bases and the J segment 8 bases; nucleotides outside the gene matches: 13. CDR1 MNHEY and CDR2 SVGAGI come from the germline V gene. The CDR3 DNA sequence: TGTGCCAGCAGCGCCCACCCAGGGGGTCGAGATTCACCCCTCCACTTT. This gives the protein CASSAHPGGRDSPLHF.

The rearrangement links TRBV20-1 to TRBJ1-2, with 7 bases lining up with TRBD1. Germline CDR1 and CDR2: DFQATT and SNEGSKA (reference sequence). The V and J ends lost 7 bases and 3 bases, in that order; junction bases with no gene match: 5. The CDR3 is 12 residues long. DNA for the CDR3: TGCAGTGTAGGGACAGCAGACTATGGCTACACCTTC. This encodes CSVGTADYGYTF.

This clonotype was detected a few times. CDR3: CASSLYSGYGNTIYF. In DNA, the CDR3 is TGTGCCAGCAGCTTATATTCAGGGTATGGAAACACCATATATTTT. The chain recombines TRBV7-2 with TRBJ1-3, with D tentatively TRBD1 (5 bases). Trimming took off 2 bases at V and 3 bases at J, with 11 bases between the two ends. The germline V gene encodes CDR1 SGHTA and CDR2 FQGNSA. The CDR3 totals 15 residues. The full variable domain, its missing parts supplied by reference TRBV7-2 and TRBJ1-3, is GAGVSQSPSNKVTEKGKDVELRCDPISGHTALYWYRQSLGQGLEFLIYFQGNSAPDKSGLPSDRFSAERTGGSVSTLTIQRTQQEDSAVYLCASSLYSGYGNTIYFGEGSWLTVV.